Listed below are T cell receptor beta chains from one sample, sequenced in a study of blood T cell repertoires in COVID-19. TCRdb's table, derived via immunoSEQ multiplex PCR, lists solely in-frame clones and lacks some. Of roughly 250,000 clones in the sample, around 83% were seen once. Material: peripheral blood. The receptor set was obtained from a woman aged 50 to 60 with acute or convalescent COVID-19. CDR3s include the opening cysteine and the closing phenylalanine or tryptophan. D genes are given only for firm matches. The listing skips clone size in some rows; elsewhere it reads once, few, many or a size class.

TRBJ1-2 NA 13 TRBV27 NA TGTGCCAGCAGTTTGGCGGGGAACTATGGCTACACCTTC CASSLAGNYGYTF
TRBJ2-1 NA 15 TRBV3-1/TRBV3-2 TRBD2 TGTGCCAGCAGCCAGAGCGGGGGGCTATACAATGAGCAGTTCTTC CASSQSGGLYNEQFF
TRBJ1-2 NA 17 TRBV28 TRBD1 TGTGCCAGCAGTTTAGGGACAGGAGGCTTCCGGGGCTATGGCTACACCTTC CASSLGTGGFRGYGYTF
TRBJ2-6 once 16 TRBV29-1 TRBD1 TGCAGCGTTCCCGGGACAGGGGGAGGGGGGGCCAACGTCCTGACTTTC CSVPGTGGGGANVLTF
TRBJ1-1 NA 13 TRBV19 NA TGTGCCAGTAGTTTTCTTCGGGGAGTCGAAGCTTTCTTT CASSFLRGVEAFF
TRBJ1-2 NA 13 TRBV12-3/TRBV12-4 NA TGTGCCAGCAGTTTGGGGCCTTACTATGGCTACACCTTC CASSLGPYYGYTF
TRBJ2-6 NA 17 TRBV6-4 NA TGTGCCAGCTCGAAGGAGGGCAGGCTCTCTGGGGCCAACGTCCTGACTTTC CASSKEGRLSGANVLTF
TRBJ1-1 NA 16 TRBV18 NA TGTGCCAGCTCAGCACAGGGCGGGCGGGGGAACACTGAAGCTTTCTTT CASSAQGGRGNTEAFF
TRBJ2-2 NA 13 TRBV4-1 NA TGCGCCAGCAGCATTTTAGAGCCCGGGGAGCTGTTTTTT CASSILEPGELFF
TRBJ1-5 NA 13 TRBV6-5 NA TGTGCCAGCAGTTACGGACAGACTCAGCCCCAGCATTTT CASSYGQTQPQHF
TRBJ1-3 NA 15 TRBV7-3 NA TGTGCCAGCAGCCCCAGGACACAGGCTGGAAACACCATATATTTT CASSPRTQAGNTIYF
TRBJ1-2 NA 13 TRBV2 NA TGTGCCAGCAGTGGGGACAATAACTATGGCTACACCTTC CASSGDNNYGYTF
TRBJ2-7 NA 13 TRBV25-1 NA TGTGCCAGCAGGGACGCGGGCTCCTACGAGCAGTACTTC CASRDAGSYEQYF
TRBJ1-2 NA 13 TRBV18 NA TGTGCCAGCTCACCCGGGGGACGATATGGCTACACCTTC CASSPGGRYGYTF